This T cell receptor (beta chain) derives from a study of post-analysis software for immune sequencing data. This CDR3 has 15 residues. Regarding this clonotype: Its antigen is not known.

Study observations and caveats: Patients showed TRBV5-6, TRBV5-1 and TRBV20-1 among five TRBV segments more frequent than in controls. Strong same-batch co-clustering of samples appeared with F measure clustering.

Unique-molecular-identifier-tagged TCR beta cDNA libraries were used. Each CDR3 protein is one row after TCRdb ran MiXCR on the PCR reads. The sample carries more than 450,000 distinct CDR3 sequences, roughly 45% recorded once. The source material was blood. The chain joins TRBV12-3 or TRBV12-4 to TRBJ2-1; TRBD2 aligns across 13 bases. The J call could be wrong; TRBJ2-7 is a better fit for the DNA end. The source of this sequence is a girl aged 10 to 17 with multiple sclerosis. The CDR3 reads CASSSLAGGYNEQYF. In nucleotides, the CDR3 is TGTGCCAGCAGCTCACTAGCGGGGGGGTACAATGAGCAGTACTTC.